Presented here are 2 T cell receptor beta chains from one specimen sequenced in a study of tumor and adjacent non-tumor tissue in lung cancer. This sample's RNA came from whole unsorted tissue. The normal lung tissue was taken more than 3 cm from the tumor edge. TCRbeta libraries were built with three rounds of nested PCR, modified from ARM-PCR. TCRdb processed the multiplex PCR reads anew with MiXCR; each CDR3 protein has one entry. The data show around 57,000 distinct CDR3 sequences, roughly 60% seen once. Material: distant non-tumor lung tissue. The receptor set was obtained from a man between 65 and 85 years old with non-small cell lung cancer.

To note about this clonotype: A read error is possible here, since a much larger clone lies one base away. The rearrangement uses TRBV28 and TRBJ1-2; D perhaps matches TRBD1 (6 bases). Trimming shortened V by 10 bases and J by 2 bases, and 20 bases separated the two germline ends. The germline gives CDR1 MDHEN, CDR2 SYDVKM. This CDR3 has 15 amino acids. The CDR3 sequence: CANSTLPQGNYGYTF. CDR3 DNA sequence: TGTGCCAACAGCACCCTACCACAGGGAAACTATGGCTACACCTTC.

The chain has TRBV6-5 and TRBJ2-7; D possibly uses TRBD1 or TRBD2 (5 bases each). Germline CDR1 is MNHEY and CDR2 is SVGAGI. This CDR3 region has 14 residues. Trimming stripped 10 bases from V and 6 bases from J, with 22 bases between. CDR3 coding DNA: TGTGCCATCAGACACCGGGGTAGGGGCGGCGAGCAGTACTTC. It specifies CAIRHRGRGGEQYF.